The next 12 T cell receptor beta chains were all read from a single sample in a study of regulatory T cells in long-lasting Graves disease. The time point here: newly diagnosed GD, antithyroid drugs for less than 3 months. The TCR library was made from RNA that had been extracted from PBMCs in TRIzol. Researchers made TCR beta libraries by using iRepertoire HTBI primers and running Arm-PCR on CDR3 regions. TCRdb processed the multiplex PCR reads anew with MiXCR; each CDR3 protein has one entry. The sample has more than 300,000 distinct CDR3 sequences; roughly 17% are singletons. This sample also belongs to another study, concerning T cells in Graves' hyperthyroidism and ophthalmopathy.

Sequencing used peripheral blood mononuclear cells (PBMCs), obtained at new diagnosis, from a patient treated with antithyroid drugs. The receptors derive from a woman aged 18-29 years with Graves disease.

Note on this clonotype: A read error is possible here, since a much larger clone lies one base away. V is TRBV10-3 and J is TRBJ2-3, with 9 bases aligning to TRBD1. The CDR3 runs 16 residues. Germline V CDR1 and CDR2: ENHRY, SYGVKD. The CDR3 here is CAITRTGATSTDAQYF. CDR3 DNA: TGTGCCATCACCCGGACAGGGGCTACTAGCACAGATGCGCAGTATTTT.

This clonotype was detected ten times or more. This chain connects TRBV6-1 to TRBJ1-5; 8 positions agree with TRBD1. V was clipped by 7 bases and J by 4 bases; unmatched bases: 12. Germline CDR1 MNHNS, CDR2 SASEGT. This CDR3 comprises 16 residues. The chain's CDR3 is CASTSRQGRKNQPQHF. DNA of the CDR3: TGTGCCAGCACCTCGAGACAGGGGAGGAAGAATCAGCCCCAGCATTTT.

CDR3 sequence reads: CATSGGGSNQPQHF. The DNA for the CDR3 is TGTGCCACCAGCGGGGGGGGTAGCAATCAGCCCCAGCATTTT. V gene TRBV15 combines with J gene TRBJ1-5; D possibly corresponds to TRBD1 (5 bases). Trimming removed 5 bases at V and 0 bases at J, with 8 bases between. CDR1 is LNHNV, CDR2 YYDKDF, per germline (reference sequence). CDR3 length: 14 residues.

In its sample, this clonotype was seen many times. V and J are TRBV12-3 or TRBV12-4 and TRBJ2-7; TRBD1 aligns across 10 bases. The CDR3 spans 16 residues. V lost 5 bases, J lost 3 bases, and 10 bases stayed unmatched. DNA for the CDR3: TGTGCCAGCAGTAGCTGGACCGGGACAGGGGACTACGAGCAGTACTTC. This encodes CASSSWTGTGDYEQYF.

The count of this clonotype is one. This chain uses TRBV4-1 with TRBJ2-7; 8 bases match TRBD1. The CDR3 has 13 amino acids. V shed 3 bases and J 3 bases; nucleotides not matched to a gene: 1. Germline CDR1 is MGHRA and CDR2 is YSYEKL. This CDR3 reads CASSQTGDYEQYF. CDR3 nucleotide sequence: TGCGCCAGCAGCCAGACAGGGGACTACGAGCAGTACTTC.

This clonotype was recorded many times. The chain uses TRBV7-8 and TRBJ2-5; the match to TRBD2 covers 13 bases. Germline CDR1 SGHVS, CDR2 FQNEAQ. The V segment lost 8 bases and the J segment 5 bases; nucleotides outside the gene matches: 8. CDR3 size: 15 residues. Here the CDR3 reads CASAWTSGSYETQYF. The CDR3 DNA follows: TGTGCCAGCGCTTGGACTAGCGGGAGTTATGAGACCCAGTACTTC.

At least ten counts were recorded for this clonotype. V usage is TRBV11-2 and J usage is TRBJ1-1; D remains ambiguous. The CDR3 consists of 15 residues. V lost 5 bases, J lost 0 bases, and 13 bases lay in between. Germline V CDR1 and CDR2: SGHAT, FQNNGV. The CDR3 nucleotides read TGTGCCAGCAGCCAACATGGCAGGATGAACACTGAAGCTTTCTTT. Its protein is CASSQHGRMNTEAFF.

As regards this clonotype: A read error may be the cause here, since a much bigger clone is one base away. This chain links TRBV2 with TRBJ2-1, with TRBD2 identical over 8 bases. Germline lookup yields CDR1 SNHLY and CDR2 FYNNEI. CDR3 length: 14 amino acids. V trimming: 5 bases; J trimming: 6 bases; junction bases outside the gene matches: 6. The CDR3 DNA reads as TGTGCCAGCAGTACGAGACTAGCGAGCAATGAGCAGTTCTTC. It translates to CASSTRLASNEQFF.

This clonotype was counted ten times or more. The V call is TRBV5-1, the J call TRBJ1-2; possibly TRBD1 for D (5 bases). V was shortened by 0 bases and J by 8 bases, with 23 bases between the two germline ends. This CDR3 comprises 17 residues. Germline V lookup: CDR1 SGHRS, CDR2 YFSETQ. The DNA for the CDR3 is TGCGCCAGCAGCTTGGCCGGTAGGGACCCTCCAGTCGGGGGCTACACCTTC. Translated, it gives CASSLAGRDPPVGGYTF.

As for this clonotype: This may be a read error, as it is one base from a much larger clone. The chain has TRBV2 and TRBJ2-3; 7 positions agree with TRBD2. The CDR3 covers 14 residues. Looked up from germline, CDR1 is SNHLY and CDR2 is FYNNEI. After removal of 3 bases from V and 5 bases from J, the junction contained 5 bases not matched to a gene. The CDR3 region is CASSDSGLEDTQYF. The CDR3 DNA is TGTGCCAGCAGTGATTCAGGACTAGAAGATACGCAGTATTTT.

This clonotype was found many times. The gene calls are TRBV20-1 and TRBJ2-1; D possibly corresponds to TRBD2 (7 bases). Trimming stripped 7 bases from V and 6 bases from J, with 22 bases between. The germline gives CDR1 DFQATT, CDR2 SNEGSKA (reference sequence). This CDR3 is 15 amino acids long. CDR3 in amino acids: CSVDQSGIRGNEQFF. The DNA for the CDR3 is TGCAGTGTCGATCAAAGCGGGATCAGGGGCAATGAGCAGTTCTTC.

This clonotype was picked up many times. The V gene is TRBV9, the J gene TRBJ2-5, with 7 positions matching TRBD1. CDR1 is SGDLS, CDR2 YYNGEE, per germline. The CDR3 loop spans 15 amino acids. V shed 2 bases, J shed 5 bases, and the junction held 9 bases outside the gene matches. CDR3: CASSVETGRGETQYF. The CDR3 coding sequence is TGTGCCAGCAGCGTCGAGACAGGGCGTGGCGAGACCCAGTACTTC.